Listed below are T cell receptor beta chains from one sample, sequenced in a study of T cell repertoires in cytomegalovirus infection. Each CDR3 protein is one row after TCRdb ran MiXCR on the reads. In the table there are some 600,000 distinct CDR3 sequences, roughly 24% of which are singletons. Material: CD8+ T cells from PBMCs. These receptors were collected from a human donor in good health (CMV status not recorded). Some clones in this sample may be carry-over from other donors' samples. Both conserved end residues are part of each CDR3. A D gene is named only where the DNA matches it firmly. Clone size is shown for a subset of rows, as once, few, many or a class of expanded clone.

TRBV7-9,-,TRBJ1-1,-,14,CASSSEGTPRGGFF,TGTGCCAGCAGCTCCGAGGGTACTCCGAGGGGCGGCTTCTTT
TRBV6-6,-,TRBJ1-2,few,12,CASSYDQRRVYF,TGTGCCAGCAGTTACGACCAAAGAAGGGTTTACTTC
TRBV12-3/TRBV12-4,TRBD2,TRBJ2-5,many,17,CASTFSGLAGAQETQYF,TGTGCCAGCACCTTTTCCGGACTAGCGGGTGCCCAAGAGACCCAGTACTTC
TRBV7-8,-,TRBJ2-3,many,15,CASSLFKRGKNTQYF,TGTGCCAGCAGCTTATTTAAACGGGGCAAAAATACGCAGTATTTT
TRBV6-1,-,TRBJ1-6,-,18,CASSPDRPSSSYNSPLHF,TGTGCCAGCAGTCCTGACAGGCCCTCGAGCTCCTATAATTCACCCCTCCACTTT
TRBV28,-,TRBJ2-5,-,12,CASRLWSRDYYF,TGTGCCAGCAGGCTATGGTCCCGGGATTACTACTTC
TRBV14,-,TRBJ1-2,few,12,CASSLGREGYTF,TGTGCCAGCAGCTTAGGTCGGGAAGGCTACACCTTC
TRBV6-6,TRBD1,TRBJ1-1,few,17,CASSYLWTGDENTEAFF,TGTGCCAGCAGTTACCTATGGACAGGGGACGAGAACACTGAAGCTTTCTTT
TRBV6-2/TRBV6-3,TRBD1,TRBJ2-5,-,16,CASGTGTGPFWETQYF,TGTGCCAGCGGTACCGGGACAGGCCCCTTTTGGGAGACCCAGTACTTC
TRBV6-2/TRBV6-3,TRBD1,TRBJ1-1,-,12,CATRQGKTEAFF,TGTGCCACCCGACAGGGTAAAACTGAAGCTTTCTTT
TRBV28,TRBD1,TRBJ1-4,few,14,CASSFRGREEKLFF,TGTGCCAGCAGTTTCAGGGGGAGAGAGGAAAAACTGTTTTTT
TRBV27,TRBD1,TRBJ2-7,-,12,CASSPRTGQQYF,TGTGCCAGCAGCCCGAGGACAGGACAGCAGTACTTC
TRBV7-9,-,TRBJ1-4,few,13,CATPEATNEKLFF,TGTGCCACCCCAGAGGCGACTAATGAAAAACTGTTTTTT
TRBV20-1,-,TRBJ2-7,few,15,CSATSDRKAPYEQYF,TGCAGTGCTACCTCGGACAGAAAAGCCCCCTACGAGCAGTACTTC